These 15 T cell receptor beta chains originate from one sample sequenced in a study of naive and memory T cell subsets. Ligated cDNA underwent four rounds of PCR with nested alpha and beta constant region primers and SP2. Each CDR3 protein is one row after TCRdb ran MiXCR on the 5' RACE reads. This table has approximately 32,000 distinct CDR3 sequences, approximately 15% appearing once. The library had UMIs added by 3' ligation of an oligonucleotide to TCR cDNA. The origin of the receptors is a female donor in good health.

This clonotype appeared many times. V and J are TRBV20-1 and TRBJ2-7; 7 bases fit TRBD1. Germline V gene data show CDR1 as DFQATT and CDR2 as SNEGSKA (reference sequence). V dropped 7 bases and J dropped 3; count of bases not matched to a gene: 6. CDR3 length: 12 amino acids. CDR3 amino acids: CSGARGYYEQYF. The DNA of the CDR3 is TGCAGTGGGGCCAGGGGGTACTACGAGCAGTACTTC.

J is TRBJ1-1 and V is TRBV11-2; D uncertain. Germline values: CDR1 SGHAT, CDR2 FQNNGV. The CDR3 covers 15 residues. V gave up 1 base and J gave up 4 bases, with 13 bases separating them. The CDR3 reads CASSLGVGIATEAFF. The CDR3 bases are TGTGCCAGCAGCTTAGGGGTGGGCATTGCCACTGAAGCTTTCTTT.

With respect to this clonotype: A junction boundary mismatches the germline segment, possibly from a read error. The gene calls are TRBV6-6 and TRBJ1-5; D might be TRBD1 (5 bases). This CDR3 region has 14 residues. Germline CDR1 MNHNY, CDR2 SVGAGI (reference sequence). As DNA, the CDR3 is TGTGCCAGCAGTTACTCCGGGGGAGATCAGTCCCAGCATTTT. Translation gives CASSYSGGDQSQHF.

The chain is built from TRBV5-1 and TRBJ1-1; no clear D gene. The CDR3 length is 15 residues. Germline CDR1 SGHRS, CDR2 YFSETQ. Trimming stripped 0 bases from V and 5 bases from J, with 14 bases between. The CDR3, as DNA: TGCGCCAGCAGCTTGGTTGTACAGCCGGGAACTGAAGCTTTCTTT. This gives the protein CASSLVVQPGTEAFF.

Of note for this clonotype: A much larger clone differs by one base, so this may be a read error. The chain's CDR3 is CSASPTGQGYGYNF. The CDR3 DNA reads as TGCAGTGCTAGTCCGACGGGACAGGGCTATGGCTACAACTTC. The V call is TRBV20-1, the J call TRBJ1-2; 9 bases match TRBD1. This CDR3 is 14 amino acids long. Per the germline V gene, CDR1 is DFQATT and CDR2 is SNEGSKA (reference sequence).

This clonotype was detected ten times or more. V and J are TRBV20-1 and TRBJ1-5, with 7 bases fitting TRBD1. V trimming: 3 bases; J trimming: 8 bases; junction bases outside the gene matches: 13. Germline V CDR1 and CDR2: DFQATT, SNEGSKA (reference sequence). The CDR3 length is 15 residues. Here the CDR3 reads CSASRGAGGLEPQHF. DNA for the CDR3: TGCAGTGCTAGTCGAGGGGCAGGGGGTTTGGAGCCCCAGCATTTT.

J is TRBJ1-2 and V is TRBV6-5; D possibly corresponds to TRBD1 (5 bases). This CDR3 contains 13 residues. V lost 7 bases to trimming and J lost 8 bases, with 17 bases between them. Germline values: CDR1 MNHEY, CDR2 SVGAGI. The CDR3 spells CASIPGGGRGYTF. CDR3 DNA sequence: TGTGCCAGCATCCCAGGTGGGGGGAGAGGCTACACCTTC.

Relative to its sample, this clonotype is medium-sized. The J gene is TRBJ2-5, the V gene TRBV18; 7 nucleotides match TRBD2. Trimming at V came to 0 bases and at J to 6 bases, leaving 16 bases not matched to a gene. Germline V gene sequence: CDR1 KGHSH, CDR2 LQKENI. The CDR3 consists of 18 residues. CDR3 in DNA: TGTGCCAGCTCACCACCGAATCCCAGGGAGGGGAAGATGAAGACCCAGTACTTC. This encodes CASSPPNPREGKMKTQYF.

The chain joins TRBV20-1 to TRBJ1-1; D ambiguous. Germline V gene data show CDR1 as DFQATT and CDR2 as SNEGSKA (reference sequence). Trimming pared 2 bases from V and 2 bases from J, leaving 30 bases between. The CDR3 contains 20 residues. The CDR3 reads CSARNYIQAGGSWANTEAFF. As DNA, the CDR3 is TGCAGTGCTAGAAACTACATTCAGGCGGGCGGAAGTTGGGCAAACACTGAAGCTTTCTTT.

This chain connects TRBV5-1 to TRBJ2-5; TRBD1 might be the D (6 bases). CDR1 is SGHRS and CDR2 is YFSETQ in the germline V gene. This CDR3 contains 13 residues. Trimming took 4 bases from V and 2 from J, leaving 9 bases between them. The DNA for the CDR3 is TGCGCCAGCAGCCGCGGACAGCAAGAGACCCAGTACTTC. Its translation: CASSRGQQETQYF. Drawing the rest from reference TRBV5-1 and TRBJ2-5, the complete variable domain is KAGVTQTPRYLIKTRGQQVTLSCSPISGHRSVSWYQQTPGQGLQFLFEYFSETQRNKGNFPGRFSGRQFSNSRSEMNVSTLELGDSALYLCASSRGQQETQYFGPGTRLLVL.

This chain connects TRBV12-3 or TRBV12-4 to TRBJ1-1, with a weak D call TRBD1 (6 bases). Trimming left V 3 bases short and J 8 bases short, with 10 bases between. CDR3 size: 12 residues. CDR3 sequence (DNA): TGTGCCAGCAGTTTTCCGACAGGCGAAGCTTTCTTT. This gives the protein CASSFPTGEAFF.

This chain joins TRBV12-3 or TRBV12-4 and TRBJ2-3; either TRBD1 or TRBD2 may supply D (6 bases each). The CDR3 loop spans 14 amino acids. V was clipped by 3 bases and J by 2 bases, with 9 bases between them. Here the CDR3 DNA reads TGTGCCAGCAGTTTCGGGGGCCCCACAGATACGCAGTATTTT. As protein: CASSFGGPTDTQYF.

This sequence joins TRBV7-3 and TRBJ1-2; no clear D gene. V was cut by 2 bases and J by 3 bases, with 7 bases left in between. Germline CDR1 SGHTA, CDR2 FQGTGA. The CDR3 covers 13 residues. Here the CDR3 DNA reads TGTGCCAGCAGCTTAGGTCCCGACTATGGCTACACCTTC. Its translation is CASSLGPDYGYTF.

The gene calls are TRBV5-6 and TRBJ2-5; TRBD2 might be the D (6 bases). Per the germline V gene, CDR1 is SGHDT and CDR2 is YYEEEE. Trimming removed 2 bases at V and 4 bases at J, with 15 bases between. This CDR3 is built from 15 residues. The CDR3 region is CASSFRLVRRETQYF. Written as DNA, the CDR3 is TGTGCCAGCAGCTTCCGACTAGTACGGCGAGAGACCCAGTACTTC.

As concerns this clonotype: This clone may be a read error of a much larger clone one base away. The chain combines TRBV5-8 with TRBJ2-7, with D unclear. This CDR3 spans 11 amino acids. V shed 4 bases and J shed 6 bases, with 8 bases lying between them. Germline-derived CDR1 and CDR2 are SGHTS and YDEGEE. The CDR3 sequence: CASSPLGEQYF. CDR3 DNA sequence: TGTGCCAGCAGCCCACTGGGCGAGCAGTACTTC. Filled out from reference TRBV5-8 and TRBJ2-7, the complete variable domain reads EAGVTQSPTHLIKTRGQQATLRCSPISGHTSVYWYQQALGLGLQFLLWYDEGEERNRGNFPPRFSGRQFPNYSSELNVNALELEDSALYLCASSPLGEQYFGPGTRLTVT.